Below, 23 T cell receptor beta chains from the same sample are listed, as sequenced in a study of spatial heterogeneity in lung cancer. Each CDR3 protein is one row after TCRdb ran MiXCR on the 5' RACE reads. This table holds about 7,900 distinct CDR3 sequences, roughly 4.8% found once. The time point denotes: sample taken at primary tumor resection. Sequencing was performed on whole RNA extracted from tumor and nontumor lung tissue, or from frozen PBMC, and the material was left unsorted. Source: PBMCs, taken at surgery. The receptor set was obtained from a male donor with early-stage non-small cell lung cancer.

Worth noting for this clonotype: This beta chain is a stray sequence in a library constructed for alpha chains; its clone size is not meaningful. The chain employs TRBV6-2 or TRBV6-3 and TRBJ1-5, with D maybe TRBD1 (5 bases). The CDR3 consists of 11 residues. Trimming removed 7 bases from V and 10 bases from J, with 11 bases in between. CDR1 is MNHEY and CDR2 is SVGEGT in the germline V gene. CDR3: CASKGLGPQHF. In DNA form, the CDR3 reads TGTGCCAGCAAGGGGCTCGGTCCCCAGCATTTT.

This clonotype was found many times. A library made for alpha chains picked up this beta chain off target, so its size means little. This rearrangement joins TRBV11-2 to TRBJ2-2; 8 nucleotides match TRBD2. This CDR3 contains 16 residues. V was pared by 5 bases and J by 2 bases, with 7 bases of the junction left unmatched. Germline CDR1 is SGHAT and CDR2 is FQNNGV. The CDR3 protein is CASSRTGLVNTGELFF. The CDR3, as DNA: TGTGCCAGCAGCCGAACGGGACTAGTTAACACCGGGGAGCTGTTTTTT. The variable domain in full, completed from reference TRBV11-2 and TRBJ2-2, reads EAGVAQSPRYKIIEKRQSVAFWCNPISGHATLYWYQQILGQGPKLLIQFQNNGVVDDSQLPKDRFSAERLKGVDSTLKIQPAKLEDSAVYLCASSRTGLVNTGELFFGEGSRLTVL.

This clonotype was observed at least ten times. This beta chain slipped into a library made for alpha chains as a stray read, so its size is not meaningful. The chain carries TRBV5-1 and TRBJ1-1, with unresolved D. Per germline, CDR1 SGHRS and CDR2 YFSETQ. This CDR3 region has 14 residues. V was shortened by 4 bases and J by 5 bases, with 15 bases between the two germline ends. CDR3 DNA sequence: TGCGCCAGCAGCCCCTCGACAAGACGAACTGAAGCTTTCTTT. Protein sequence: CASSPSTRRTEAFF.

Of note for this clonotype: A library prepared for alpha chains yielded this beta chain as an off-target read; its size is of little meaning. This chain uses TRBV7-8 with TRBJ2-1; D gene uncertain. The CDR3 covers 16 residues. The germline CDR1 and CDR2 sequences are SGHVS and FQNEAQ. V was clipped by 2 bases and J by 2 bases, with 13 bases between them. The CDR3 sequence is CASSLSGPSAYNEQFF. In nucleotides, the CDR3 is TGTGCCAGCAGCTTATCCGGGCCGTCAGCCTACAATGAGCAGTTCTTC.

This clonotype showed up just a few times. Because the library targeted alpha chains, this beta chain is an off-target read whose size means little. This rearrangement joins TRBV6-5 to TRBJ1-2; D remains ambiguous. This CDR3 has 15 residues. V was trimmed by 0 bases and J by 0 bases, leaving 8 bases between them. CDR1 and CDR2 (germline): MNHEY, SVGAGI. The chain's CDR3 is CASSYSWLANYGYTF. CDR3 in DNA: TGTGCCAGCAGTTACTCTTGGCTAGCTAACTATGGCTACACCTTC.

This clonotype was detected only a few times. Just one base apart from a much larger clone, this may be a read error. The library was built for alpha chains, so this beta chain is an off-target read and its size means little. V gene TRBV5-8 combines with J gene TRBJ2-7; no firm D call. Per germline, CDR1 SGHTS and CDR2 YDEGEE. This CDR3 is built from 13 residues. V was cut by 0 bases and J by 9 bases, with 13 bases left in between. CDR3 sequence (DNA): TGTGCCAGCAGCTTGGGACGGGCGACCCGGCAGTACTTC. This codes for CASSLGRATRQYF.

This clonotype came up many times. This beta chain is an unintended read in a library built for alpha chains; its size means little. V and J are TRBV5-6 and TRBJ1-1, with D perhaps matching TRBD1 (6 bases). Germline-derived CDR1 and CDR2 are SGHDT and YYEEEE. Trimming took 4 bases from V and 9 from J, leaving 13 bases between them. The length of the CDR3 is 12 residues. CDR3 nucleotides: TGTGCCAGCAGCCAAGGGGGGAGGCAAGCTTTCTTT. Its translation: CASSQGGRQAFF.

This clonotype was counted many times. Because this beta chain is a stray read in a library intended to capture alpha chains, its abundance should not be given much weight. This chain uses TRBV6-2 or TRBV6-3 with TRBJ2-1; TRBD2 might be the D (6 bases). Trimming shortened V by 0 bases and J by 0 bases, and 6 bases separated the two germline ends. The CDR3 covers 15 residues. Germline lookup yields CDR1 MNHEY and CDR2 SVGEGT. The CDR3 bases are TGTGCCAGCAGTTACTCGGGGGGCTCCTACAATGAGCAGTTCTTC. It encodes CASSYSGGSYNEQFF.

This clonotype turned up a few times. This beta chain is a stray read from a library made for alpha chains; its abundance is not meaningful. The chain recombines TRBV7-9 with TRBJ1-6; D might be TRBD1 (5 bases). Germline CDR1 SEHNR, CDR2 FQNEAQ (reference sequence). The CDR3 has 13 residues. Trimming removed 6 bases at V and 10 bases at J, with 13 bases between. The CDR3 spells CASSPGHTSPLHF. CDR3 nucleotides: TGTGCCAGCAGTCCTGGACATACATCACCCCTCCACTTT.

In its sample, this clonotype was seen many times. Found in a library prepared for alpha chains, this beta chain is an off-target read, and its abundance has little meaning. The CDR3 DNA follows: TGTGCCAGCAGCTTAGACGCCGGGACAGGGCTCTACAATGAGCAGTTCTTC. Protein: CASSLDAGTGLYNEQFF. The chain employs TRBV7-2 and TRBJ2-1; 9 bases fit TRBD1. The CDR3 totals 17 residues. Germline values: CDR1 SGHTA, CDR2 FQGNSA. V lost 1 base, J lost 3 bases, and 7 bases stayed unmatched.

This clonotype was picked up many times. This beta chain turned up in a library designed for alpha chains; as an off-target read, its abundance says little. The chain employs TRBV7-2 and TRBJ2-5; D tentatively fits TRBD1 or TRBD2 (6 bases each). Germline CDR1 reads SGHTA; CDR2 reads FQGNSA. The CDR3 runs 14 residues. V gave up 1 base and J gave up 5 bases, with 11 bases separating them. CDR3 bases: TGTGCCAGCAGCTTAGTGAGGGGGAGGGAGACCCAGTACTTC. It is translated as CASSLVRGRETQYF.

This clonotype was counted only a few times. The size of this beta chain means little, since it is a stray read in a library made for alpha chains. This chain joins TRBV5-1 and TRBJ2-3, with 11 bases that match TRBD2. This CDR3 is built from 16 residues. Germline V gene data show CDR1 as SGHRS and CDR2 as YFSETQ. Losses at the gene ends were 0 bases for V and 3 bases for J; bases not matched to a gene: 3. CDR3 nucleotide sequence: TGCGCCAGCAGCTTGGGACTAGCGGGGACGACAGATACGCAGTATTTT. It encodes CASSLGLAGTTDTQYF.

This clonotype counts as medium-sized (0.01 to 0.1%). This beta chain slipped into a library made for alpha chains as a stray read, so its size is not meaningful. The genes are TRBV9 and TRBJ2-2, with D possibly being TRBD1 (5 bases). With 0 bases removed from V and 6 bases from J, the gap between germline ends came to 9 bases. The CDR3 has 14 amino acids. Germline CDR1 reads SGDLS; CDR2 reads YYNGEE. The CDR3 here is CASSVAPGSGELFF. In DNA form, the CDR3 reads TGTGCCAGCAGCGTAGCTCCAGGGTCCGGGGAGCTGTTTTTT.

With respect to this clonotype: This beta chain lies outside the target of a library built for alpha chains; its clone size means little. This chain connects TRBV12-3 or TRBV12-4 to TRBJ2-7, with D perhaps being TRBD1 or TRBD2 (6 bases each). The CDR3 contains 15 residues. The V gene lost 8 bases and the J gene lost 1 base, with 18 bases spanning the gap. Written as DNA, the CDR3 is TGTGCCAGCCTACGGGGGCTAGTTCAGTCCTACGAGCAGTACTTC. It translates to CASLRGLVQSYEQYF.

This clonotype appeared many times. Found in a library prepared for alpha chains, this beta chain is an off-target read, and its abundance has little meaning. V and J are TRBV28 and TRBJ2-1, with 8 nucleotides matching TRBD1. Germline values: CDR1 MDHEN, CDR2 SYDVKM. V lost 5 bases, J lost 4 bases, and 7 bases stayed unmatched. This CDR3 comprises 15 residues. CDR3 coding DNA: TGTGCCAGCAGTGCGACAGGGGCCCTTTACAATGAGCAGTTCTTC. Translating it yields CASSATGALYNEQFF.

This clonotype was detected many times. This beta chain lies outside the target of a library built for alpha chains; its clone size means little. This rearrangement joins TRBV5-5 to TRBJ1-2; D remains unclear. Trimming took 4 bases from V and 0 from J, leaving 13 bases between them. This CDR3 spans 15 amino acids. Germline-derived CDR1 and CDR2 are SGHKS and YYEKEE (reference sequence). As DNA, the CDR3 is TGTGCCAGCAGCGTGTTGAGGCAGCCTAACTATGGCTACACCTTC. Translating gives CASSVLRQPNYGYTF.

In its sample, this clonotype ranks as medium-sized (0.01 to 0.1%). This beta chain came through as a stray read in a library set up for alpha chains, and its size says little. The V call is TRBV28, the J call TRBJ2-2; tentative D call: TRBD2 (5 bases). V lost 5 bases and J 7 bases, leaving 17 bases between the germline ends. This CDR3 has 15 residues. The V gene's germline CDR1 is MDHEN and CDR2 SYDVKM. Written as DNA, the CDR3 is TGTGCCAGCAGTCTCACTGGTGGGGAGAGCGGGGAGCTGTTTTTT. Translating gives CASSLTGGESGELFF.

This clonotype showed up many times. This beta chain was picked up by a library intended for alpha chains and is off target, so its count carries little meaning. The chain employs TRBV18 and TRBJ2-3; no firm D call. CDR1 is KGHSH, CDR2 LQKENI, per germline. V was pared by 3 bases and J by 6 bases, with 10 bases between. The CDR3 consists of 13 residues. CDR3 sequence reads: CASSPNAQDTQYF. The DNA of the CDR3 is TGTGCCAGCTCACCCAATGCTCAGGATACGCAGTATTTT. Drawing the rest from reference TRBV18 and TRBJ2-3, the complete variable domain is NAGVMQNPRHLVRRRGQEARLRCSPMKGHSHVYWYRQLPEEGLKFMVYLQKENIIDESGMPKERFSAEFPKEGPSILRIQQVVRGDSAAYFCASSPNAQDTQYFGPGTRLTVL.

This clonotype was observed at least ten times. The junction shows a germline mismatch at one end, possibly a read error. This beta chain slipped into a library made for alpha chains as a stray read, so its size is not meaningful. This chain connects TRBV18 to TRBJ2-7; 7 positions agree with TRBD1. The CDR3 sequence is 11 residues long. Germline lookup yields CDR1 KGHSH and CDR2 LQKENI. The CDR3 DNA sequence: TGTGCCAGCTCACCAGTACAGGGGCCGATCTTC. Its translation: CASSPVQGPIF.

Within the sample, this clonotype is medium-sized. With the library built for alpha chains, this beta chain is off target and its frequency is not meaningful. This rearrangement joins TRBV12-3 or TRBV12-4 to TRBJ2-1; 13 nucleotides line up with TRBD2. The CDR3 spans 17 residues. J lost 4 bases, V lost 4 bases, and 7 bases had no gene match. The chain's CDR3 is CASSSRTSGGLYNEQFF. CDR3 in DNA: TGTGCCAGCAGTTCCAGGACTAGCGGGGGACTTTACAATGAGCAGTTCTTC.

This clonotype counts as medium-sized. Because this beta chain is a stray read in a library intended to capture alpha chains, its abundance should not be given much weight. This chain joins TRBV20-1 and TRBJ1-5; D gene ambiguous. V shed 2 bases and J shed 7 bases, with 30 bases lying between them. The CDR3 covers 19 residues. CDR1 and CDR2 (germline): DFQATT, SNEGSKA (reference sequence). CDR3 in DNA: TGCAGTGCTAGACCGGTCTCGGGAATTTTTAAGCGTAGGCCACAGCCCCAGCATTTT. This codes for CSARPVSGIFKRRPQPQHF.

This clonotype was observed a handful of times. This beta chain lies outside the target of a library built for alpha chains; its clone size means little. The chain employs TRBV12-3 or TRBV12-4 and TRBJ1-2, with D perhaps TRBD1 (5 bases). Trimming left V 6 bases short and J 0 bases short, with 23 bases between. The CDR3 is made up of 18 amino acids. The CDR3: CASSSRRQGIRANYGYTF. CDR3 nucleotides: TGTGCCAGCAGCTCTAGGAGGCAGGGAATACGGGCTAACTATGGCTACACCTTC.

This clonotype was detected ten times or more. This beta chain slipped into a library made for alpha chains as a stray read, so its size is not meaningful. The chain links TRBV29-1 to TRBJ1-2; D gene ambiguous. Deletions cut 3 bases from V and 0 bases from J, with 14 bases between. The germline V gene has CDR1 SQVTM and CDR2 ANQGSEA. This CDR3 region has 15 residues. CDR3 residues: CSVDGGARANYGYTF. CDR3 nucleotide sequence: TGCAGCGTTGATGGAGGAGCCAGAGCTAACTATGGCTACACCTTC. Complete variable domain (other parts from reference TRBV29-1 and TRBJ1-2): SAVISQKPSRDICQRGTSLTIQCQVDSQVTMMFWYRQQPGQSLTLIATANQGSEATYESGFVIDKFPISRPNLTFSTLTVSNMSPEDSSIYLCSVDGGARANYGYTFGSGTRLTVV.